Listed below are T cell receptor beta chains from one sample, sequenced in a study of response to subunit inactivated influenza vaccine. TCRdb called the RT-PCR reads again in MiXCR, with one record for every CDR3 protein. The sample carries 630,000 or so distinct CDR3 sequences, about 15% recorded once. The sequenced sample was PBMCs from blood, obtained 11 to 12 days after vaccination. The receptors were gathered from a middle-aged man who received an inactivated influenza vaccine. Both conserved end residues are part of each CDR3. The order of the fields is clone size, J gene, V gene, D gene, CDR3 protein, CDR3 DNA. The D gene is left open where the match is weak. A row's size may be missing; if present it is once, few, many or a size class.

>.|TRBJ2-1|TRBV3-1|TRBD1
CASSPDRVISGSYNEQFF
TGTGCCAGCAGCCCCGACAGGGTAATATCGGGGTCCTACAATGAGCAGTTCTTC
>few|TRBJ2-6|TRBV28|.
CASSSGGVSGANVLTF
TGTGCCAGCAGTTCGGGCGGGGTGTCTGGGGCCAACGTCCTGACTTTC
>.|TRBJ1-2|TRBV6-5|.
CASSTFEGVRRSNYGYTF
TGTGCCAGCAGTACTTTCGAGGGGGTCAGACGATCTAACTATGGCTACACCTTC
>many|TRBJ2-1|TRBV4-1|TRBD1
CASSSTGGSSYNEQFF
TGCGCCAGCAGCTCTACAGGGGGTAGCTCCTACAATGAGCAGTTCTTC
>.|TRBJ2-2|TRBV7-2|TRBD2
CASSPGTRGGELFF
TGTGCCAGCAGCCCAGGGACTAGGGGCGGGGAGCTGTTTTTT
>few|TRBJ2-7|TRBV5-1|TRBD1
CASSKDREYEQYF
TGCGCCAGCAGTAAAGACAGGGAATACGAGCAGTACTTC
>.|TRBJ2-1|TRBV10-3|.
CAIGNEQFF
TGTGCCATCGGAAATGAGCAGTTCTTC
>few|TRBJ1-1|TRBV5-1|TRBD1
CASSLGTGETWVGEAFF
TGCGCCAGCAGCCTGGGGACAGGGGAGACCTGGGTGGGAGAAGCTTTCTTT
>.|TRBJ2-1|TRBV5-1|TRBD1
CASSPGTGGKGNEQFF
TGCGCCAGCAGCCCGGGGACAGGGGGAAAAGGCAATGAGCAGTTCTTC
>.|TRBJ2-3|TRBV5-1|TRBD2
CASRLNPGGLTDTQYF
TGCGCCAGCAGATTAAATCCGGGAGGCCTCACAGATACGCAGTATTTT
>.|TRBJ2-1|TRBV7-2|TRBD1
CASSLLGQVGVEQFF
TGTGCCAGCAGCTTACTGGGACAGGTTGGGGTTGAGCAGTTCTTC
>.|TRBJ2-1|TRBV12-3/TRBV12-4|TRBD1
CASSGTGSYNEQFF
TGTGCCAGCAGTGGGACAGGGTCCTACAATGAGCAGTTCTTC
>.|TRBJ2-3|TRBV7-9|TRBD2
CASSLVASGTSTDTQYF
TGTGCCAGCAGCTTAGTTGCTAGCGGGACTAGCACAGATACGCAGTATTTT
>.|TRBJ2-1|TRBV4-3|TRBD1
CASRRDRGTNEQFF
TGCGCCAGCAGGAGGGACAGGGGCACCAATGAGCAGTTCTTC